This T cell receptor (beta chain) was profiled in a study of long-term antiretroviral therapy in people with HIV. The V gene lost 1 base and the J gene lost 0 bases, with 20 bases spanning the gap. Germline lookup yields CDR1 SEHNR and CDR2 FQNEAQ (reference sequence). The CDR3 is made up of 19 amino acids. Notes on this clone: Its specificity is not known.

With survey level as its setting, the immunoSEQ assay was v3.0. Sequenced by immunoSEQ multiplex PCR; TCRdb stores in-frame clones only, minus some. The data contain tens of thousands of clones, approximately 90% of them singletons. Treatment for all HIV-infected participants took place in the United States. Points from the study as a whole: Relative to transplant donor controls, diversity remained lower despite increasing after ART.

The sample here was unsorted PBMCs, taken 0.6 years after starting antiretroviral therapy. The chain has TRBV7-9 and TRBJ2-3, with D possibly matching TRBD2 (7 bases). This sequence was found in a man aged 60 to 75 with HIV. The CDR3 bases are TGTGCCAGCAGCTTAGTTGGACTAGGGGGAAGTCTTAGCACAGATACGCAGTATTTT. Encoded protein: CASSLVGLGGSLSTDTQYF. The entire variable domain, with the rest obtained from reference TRBV7-9 and TRBJ2-3, is as follows: DTGVSQNPRHKITKRGQNVTFRCDPISEHNRLYWYRQTLGQGPEFLTYFQNEAQLEKSRLLSDRFSAERPKGSFSTLEIQRTEQGDSAMYLCASSLVGLGGSLSTDTQYFGPGTRLTVL.